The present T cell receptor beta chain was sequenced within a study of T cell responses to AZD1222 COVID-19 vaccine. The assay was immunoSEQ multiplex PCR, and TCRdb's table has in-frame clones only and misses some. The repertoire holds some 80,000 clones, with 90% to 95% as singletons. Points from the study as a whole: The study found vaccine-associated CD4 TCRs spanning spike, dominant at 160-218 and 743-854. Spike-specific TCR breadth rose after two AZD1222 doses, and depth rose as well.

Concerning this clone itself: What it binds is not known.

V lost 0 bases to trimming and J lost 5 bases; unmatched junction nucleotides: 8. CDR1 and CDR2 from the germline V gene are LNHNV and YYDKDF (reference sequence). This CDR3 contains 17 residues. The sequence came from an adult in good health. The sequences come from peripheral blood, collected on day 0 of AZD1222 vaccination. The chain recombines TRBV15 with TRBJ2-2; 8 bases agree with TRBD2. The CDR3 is CATSRDLVAGRTGELFF. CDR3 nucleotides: TGTGCCACCAGCAGAGACCTTGTAGCGGGGAGGACCGGGGAGCTGTTTTTT.